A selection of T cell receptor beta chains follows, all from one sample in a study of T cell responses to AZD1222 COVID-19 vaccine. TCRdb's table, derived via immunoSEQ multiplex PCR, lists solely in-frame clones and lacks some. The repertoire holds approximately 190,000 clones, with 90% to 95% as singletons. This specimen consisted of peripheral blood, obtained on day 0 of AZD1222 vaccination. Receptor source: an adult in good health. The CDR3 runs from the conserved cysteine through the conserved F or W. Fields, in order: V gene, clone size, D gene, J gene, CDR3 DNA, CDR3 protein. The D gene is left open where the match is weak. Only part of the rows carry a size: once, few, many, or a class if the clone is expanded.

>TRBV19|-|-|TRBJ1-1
TGTGCCAGTAGTATACAGAACAGCCTGAACACTGAAGCTTTCTTT
CASSIQNSLNTEAFF
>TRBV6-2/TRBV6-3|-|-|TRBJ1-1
TGTGCCAGCAGTTACTCGGTAGAGGAGAACACTGAAGCTTTCTTT
CASSYSVEENTEAFF
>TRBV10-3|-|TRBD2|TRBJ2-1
TGTGCCATCAATTCGGGACTAAGCAAAAACAATGAGCAGTTCTTC
CAINSGLSKNNEQFF
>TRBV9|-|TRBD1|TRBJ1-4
TGTGCCAGCAGCGTGGGGACAGGTTCTAATGAAAAACTGTTTTTT
CASSVGTGSNEKLFF
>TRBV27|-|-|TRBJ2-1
TGTGCCAGCAGTTTCAGCCAGGGTTCTGAGCAGTTCTTC
CASSFSQGSEQFF
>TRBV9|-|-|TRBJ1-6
TGTGCCAGCAGCGCGGGGCGGAATTCACCCCTCCACTTT
CASSAGRNSPLHF
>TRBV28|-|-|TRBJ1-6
TGTGCCAGCAGTCATGACAGACAAAATTCACCCCTCCACTTT
CASSHDRQNSPLHF
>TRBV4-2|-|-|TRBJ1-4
TGTGCCAGCAGCCAAGGGGAGTTAGGGAATGAAAAACTGTTTTTT
CASSQGELGNEKLFF
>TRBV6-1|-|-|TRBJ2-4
TGTGCCAGCAGTGAGGAGTTCTTGGCCAAAAACATTCAGTACTTC
CASSEEFLAKNIQYF
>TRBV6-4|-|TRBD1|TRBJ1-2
TGTGCCAGCAGTGCCGACAGGGGGCATGGCTACACCTTC
CASSADRGHGYTF
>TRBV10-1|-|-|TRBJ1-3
TGCGCCAATCTGGGCCTGTCTCTCTCTGGAAACACCATATATTTT
CANLGLSLSGNTIYF
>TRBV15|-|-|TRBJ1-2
TGTGCCACCAGCAGATTGCCTTTAGACGGAGCTAACTATGGCTACACCTTC
CATSRLPLDGANYGYTF
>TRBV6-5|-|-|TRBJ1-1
TGTGCCAGCCGAAACAGCCCGAACACTGAAGCTTTCTTT
CASRNSPNTEAFF
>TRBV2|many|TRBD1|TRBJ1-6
TGTGCCAGCGGCAGGGGGCTGAATTCACCCCTCCACTTT
CASGRGLNSPLHF
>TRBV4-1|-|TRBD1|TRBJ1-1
TGCGCCAGCAGCCAATTCGGACAGGGGAACACTGAAGCTTTCTTT
CASSQFGQGNTEAFF
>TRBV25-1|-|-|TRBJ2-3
TGTGCCAGCATAGCGGAGACGGGCACAGATACGCAGTATTTT
CASIAETGTDTQYF
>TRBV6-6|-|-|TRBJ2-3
TGTGCCAGCAGTCCCTTAGGGGTAGCACCTATTAGCACAGATACGCAGTATTTT
CASSPLGVAPISTDTQYF
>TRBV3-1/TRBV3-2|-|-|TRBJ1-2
TGTGCCAGCAGCCAAGATCGGGGGACGGGTGGCTACACCTTC
CASSQDRGTGGYTF
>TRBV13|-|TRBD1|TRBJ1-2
TGTGCCAGCAGCTTCAGGACAGGGGGCTTCTATGGCTACACCTTC
CASSFRTGGFYGYTF
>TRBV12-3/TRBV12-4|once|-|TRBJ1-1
TGTGCCAGCAGCCAACTTGGCGTCACTGAAGCTTTCTTT
CASSQLGVTEAFF
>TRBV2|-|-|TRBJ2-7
TGTGCCAGCATCGGCCGGGTTTCCTACGAGCAGTACTTC
CASIGRVSYEQYF
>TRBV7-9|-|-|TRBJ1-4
TGTGCCAGCAGAGACGTGGGACCTAATGAAAAACTGTTTTTT
CASRDVGPNEKLFF
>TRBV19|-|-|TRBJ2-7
TGTGCCAGTAGTCCCTCGGACCTCTACGAGCAGTACTTC
CASSPSDLYEQYF
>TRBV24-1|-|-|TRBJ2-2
TGTGCCACCAGTGAAACCAGGGAACCCGGGGAGCTGTTTTTT
CATSETREPGELFF
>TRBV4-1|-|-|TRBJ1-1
TGCGCCAGCAGCCAAGGGGGAGGGGATGGAGACACTGAAGCTTTCTTT
CASSQGGGDGDTEAFF
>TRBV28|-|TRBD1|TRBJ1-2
TGTGCCATCCAGACGACAGGGGCCTATGGCTACACCTTC
CAIQTTGAYGYTF
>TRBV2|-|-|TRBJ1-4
TGTGCCAGCAGCTCCAACGCCCCCCCTCTGGAAAAACTGTTTTTT
CASSSNAPPLEKLFF
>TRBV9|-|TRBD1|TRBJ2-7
TGTGCCAGCAGCCTGACAGGGGGCGAGCAGTACTTC
CASSLTGGEQYF
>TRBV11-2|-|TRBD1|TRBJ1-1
TGTGCCAGCAGCTTAGACCGGGACAGGGCGCTAAACACTGAAGCTTTCTTT
CASSLDRDRALNTEAFF
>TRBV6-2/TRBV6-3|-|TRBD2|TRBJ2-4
TGTGCCAGCAGTTACTCGAGTCTAGCGGGAGCCAAAAACATTCAGTACTTC
CASSYSSLAGAKNIQYF
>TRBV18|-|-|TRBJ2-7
TGTGCCAGCTCACCACCGACAGGGAGGGGCGAGCAGTACTTC
CASSPPTGRGEQYF
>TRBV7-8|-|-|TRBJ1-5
TGTGCCAGCAGCTTAACCCAATTTTATAGCAATCAGCCCCAGCATTTT
CASSLTQFYSNQPQHF
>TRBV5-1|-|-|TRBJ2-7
TGCGCCAGTGCAGGGGAGGACTACGAGCAGTACTTC
CASAGEDYEQYF
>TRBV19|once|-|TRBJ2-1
TGTGCCAGTAGTATAGATCTGGGGCCCTACAATGAGCAGTTCTTC
CASSIDLGPYNEQFF
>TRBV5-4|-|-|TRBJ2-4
TGTGCCAGCAAGGCAGGGGAAAATGGGAACATTCAGTACTTC
CASKAGENGNIQYF
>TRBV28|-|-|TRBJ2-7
TGTGCCAGCAGTTTTCCCGGGATAGACGAGCAGTACTTC
CASSFPGIDEQYF